This record looks at one T cell receptor beta chain sequence and its context. The CDR3 contains 15 residues. Germline V gene sequence: CDR1 SGHTA, CDR2 FQGNSA. V trimming: 4 bases; J trimming: 3 bases; junction bases outside the gene matches: 4. Each TRB amplification used roughly 230-550 ng of genomic DNA from blood. BIOMED2 TRB-A/B primer pools were used in multiplex TRB PCR. Via MiXCR, TCRdb re-called the multiplex PCR reads, giving one row per CDR3 protein. This sample carries fewer than 10,000 distinct CDR3 sequences, 25% to 30% of them seen once, and the ten largest clones take about 30%. The sample comes from a study of T and B cells in COVID-19 patients.

The sequenced sample was blood. This sequence joins TRBV7-2 and TRBJ1-3, with 9 positions matching TRBD1. This TCR was sampled from a human donor who had recovered from COVID-19. Here the CDR3 reads CASSSRQGGGNTIYF. The DNA for the CDR3 is TGTGCCAGCAGCTCTCGACAGGGGGGTGGAAACACCATATATTTT. The full variable domain, in which reference TRBV7-2 and TRBJ1-3 provide the parts outside the CDR3, is GAGVSQSPSNKVTEKGKDVELRCDPISGHTALYWYRQSLGQGLEFLIYFQGNSAPDKSGLPSDRFSAERTGGSVSTLTIQRTQQEDSAVYLCASSSRQGGGNTIYFGEGSWLTVV.